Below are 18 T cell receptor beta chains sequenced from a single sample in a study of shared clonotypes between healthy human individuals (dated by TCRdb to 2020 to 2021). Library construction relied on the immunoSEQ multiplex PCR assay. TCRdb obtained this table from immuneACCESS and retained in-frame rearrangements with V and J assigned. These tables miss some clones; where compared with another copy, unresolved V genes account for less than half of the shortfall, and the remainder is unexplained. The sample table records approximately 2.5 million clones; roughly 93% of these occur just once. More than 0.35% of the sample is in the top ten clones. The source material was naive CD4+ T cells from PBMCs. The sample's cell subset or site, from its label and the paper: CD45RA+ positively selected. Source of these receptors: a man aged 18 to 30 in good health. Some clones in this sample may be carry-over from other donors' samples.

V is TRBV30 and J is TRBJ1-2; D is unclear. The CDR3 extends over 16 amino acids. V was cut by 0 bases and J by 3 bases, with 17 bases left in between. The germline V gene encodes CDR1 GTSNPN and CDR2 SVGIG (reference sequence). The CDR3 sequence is CAWSVRPGLLDYGYTF. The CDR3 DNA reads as TGTGCCTGGAGTGTACGGCCGGGTTTACTTGACTATGGCTACACCTTC.

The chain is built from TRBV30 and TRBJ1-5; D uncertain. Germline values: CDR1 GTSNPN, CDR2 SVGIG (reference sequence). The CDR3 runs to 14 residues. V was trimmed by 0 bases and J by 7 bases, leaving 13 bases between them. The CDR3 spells CAWSVSVAYQPQHF. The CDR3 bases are TGTGCCTGGAGTGTGTCAGTTGCCTACCAGCCCCAGCATTTT. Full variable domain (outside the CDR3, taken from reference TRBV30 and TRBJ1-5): SQTIHQWPATLVQPVGSPLSLECTVEGTSNPNLYWYRQAAGRGLQLLFYSVGIGQISSEVPQNLSASRPQDRQFILSSKKLLLSDSGFYLCAWSVSVAYQPQHFGDGTRLSIL.

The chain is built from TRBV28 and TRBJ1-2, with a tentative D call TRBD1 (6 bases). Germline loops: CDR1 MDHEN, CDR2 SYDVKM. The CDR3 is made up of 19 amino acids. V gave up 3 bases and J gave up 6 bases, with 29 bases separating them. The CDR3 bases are TGTGCCAGCAGTTTTCCCCCAGGGGCCCAACGGACGGCTCTGAATGGCTACACCTTC. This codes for CASSFPPGAQRTALNGYTF.

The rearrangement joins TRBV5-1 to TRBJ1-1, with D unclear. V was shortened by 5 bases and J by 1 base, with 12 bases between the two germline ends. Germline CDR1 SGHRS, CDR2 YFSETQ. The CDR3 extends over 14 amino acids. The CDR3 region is CASRDTGSNTEAFF. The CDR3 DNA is TGCGCCAGCAGGGATACGGGGTCGAACACTGAAGCTTTCTTT.

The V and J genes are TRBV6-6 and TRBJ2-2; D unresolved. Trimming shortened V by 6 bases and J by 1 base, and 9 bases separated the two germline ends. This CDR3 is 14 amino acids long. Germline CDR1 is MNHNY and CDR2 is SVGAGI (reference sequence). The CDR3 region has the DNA TGTGCCAGCAGCCCCCGTAAGAACACCGGGGAGCTGTTTTTT. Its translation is CASSPRKNTGELFF.

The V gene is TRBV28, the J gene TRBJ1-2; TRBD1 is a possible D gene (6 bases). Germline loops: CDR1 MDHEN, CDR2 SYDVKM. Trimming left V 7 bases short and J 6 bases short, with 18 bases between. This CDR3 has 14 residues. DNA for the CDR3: TGTGCCAGCACGGGGGCTTCGGCTTGGGATGGCTACACCTTC. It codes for CASTGASAWDGYTF.

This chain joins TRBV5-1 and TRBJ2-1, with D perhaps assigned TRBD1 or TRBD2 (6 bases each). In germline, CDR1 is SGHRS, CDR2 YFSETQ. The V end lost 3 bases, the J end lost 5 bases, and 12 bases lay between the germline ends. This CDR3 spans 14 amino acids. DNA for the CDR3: TGCGCCAGCAGCTCCCGGGGGCCCGACAATGAGCAGTTCTTC. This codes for CASSSRGPDNEQFF. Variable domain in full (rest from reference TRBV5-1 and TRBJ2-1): KAGVTQTPRYLIKTRGQQVTLSCSPISGHRSVSWYQQTPGQGLQFLFEYFSETQRNKGNFPGRFSGRQFSNSRSEMNVSTLELGDSALYLCASSSRGPDNEQFFGPGTRLTVL.

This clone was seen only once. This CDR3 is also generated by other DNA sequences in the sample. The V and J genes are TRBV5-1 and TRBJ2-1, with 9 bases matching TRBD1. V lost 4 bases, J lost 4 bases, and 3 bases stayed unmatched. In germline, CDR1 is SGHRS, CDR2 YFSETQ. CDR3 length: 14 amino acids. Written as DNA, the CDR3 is TGCGCCAGCAGCGGGGGACAGGGATACAATGAGCAGTTCTTC. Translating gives CASSGGQGYNEQFF.

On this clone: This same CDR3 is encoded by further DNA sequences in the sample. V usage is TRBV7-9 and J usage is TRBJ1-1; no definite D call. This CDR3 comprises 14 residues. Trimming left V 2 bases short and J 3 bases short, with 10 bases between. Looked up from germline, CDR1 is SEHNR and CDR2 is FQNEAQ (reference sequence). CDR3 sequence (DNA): TGTGCCAGCAGCTTACGGGGATCGGACACTGAAGCTTTCTTT. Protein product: CASSLRGSDTEAFF.

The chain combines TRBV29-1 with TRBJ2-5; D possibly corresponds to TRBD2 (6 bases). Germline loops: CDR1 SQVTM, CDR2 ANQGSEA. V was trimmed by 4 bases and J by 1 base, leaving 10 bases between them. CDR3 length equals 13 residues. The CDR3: CSVVGGFQETQYF. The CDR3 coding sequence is TGCAGCGTTGTCGGGGGATTCCAAGAGACCCAGTACTTC.

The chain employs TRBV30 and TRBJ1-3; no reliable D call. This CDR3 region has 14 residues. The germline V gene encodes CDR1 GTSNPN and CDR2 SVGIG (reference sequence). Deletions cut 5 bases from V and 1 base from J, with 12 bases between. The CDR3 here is CAWGSGYSGNTIYF. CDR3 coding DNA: TGTGCCTGGGGGTCCGGCTATTCTGGAAACACCATATATTTT.

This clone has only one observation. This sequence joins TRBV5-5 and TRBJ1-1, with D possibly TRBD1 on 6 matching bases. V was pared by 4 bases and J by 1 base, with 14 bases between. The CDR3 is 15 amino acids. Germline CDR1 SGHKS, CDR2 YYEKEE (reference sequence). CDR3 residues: CASSQKQGGNTEAFF. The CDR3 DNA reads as TGTGCCAGCAGCCAAAAACAGGGTGGGAACACTGAAGCTTTCTTT.

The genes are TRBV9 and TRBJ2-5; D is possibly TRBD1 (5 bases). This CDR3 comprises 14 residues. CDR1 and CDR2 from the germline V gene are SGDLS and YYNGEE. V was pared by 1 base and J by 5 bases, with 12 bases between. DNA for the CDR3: TGTGCCAGCAGCGTACAAAGGGGTTCCGAGACCCAGTACTTC. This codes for CASSVQRGSETQYF.

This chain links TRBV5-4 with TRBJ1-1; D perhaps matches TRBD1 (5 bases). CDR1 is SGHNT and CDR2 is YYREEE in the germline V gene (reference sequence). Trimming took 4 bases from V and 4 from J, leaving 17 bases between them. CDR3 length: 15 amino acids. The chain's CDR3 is CASSTEQVFGTEAFF. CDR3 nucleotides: TGTGCCAGCAGCACAGAACAGGTTTTCGGCACTGAAGCTTTCTTT.

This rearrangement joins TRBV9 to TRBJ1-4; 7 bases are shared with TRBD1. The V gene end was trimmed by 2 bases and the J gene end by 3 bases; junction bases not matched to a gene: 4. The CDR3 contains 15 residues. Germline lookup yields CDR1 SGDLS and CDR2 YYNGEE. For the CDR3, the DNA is TGTGCCAGCAGCGTGCGGGACAGCCCTAATGAAAAACTGTTTTTT. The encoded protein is CASSVRDSPNEKLFF. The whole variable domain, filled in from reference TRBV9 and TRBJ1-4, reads DSGVTQTPKHLITATGQRVTLRCSPRSGDLSVYWYQQSLDQGLQFLIQYYNGEERAKGNILERFSAQQFPDLHSELNLSSLELGDSALYFCASSVRDSPNEKLFFGSGTQLSVL.

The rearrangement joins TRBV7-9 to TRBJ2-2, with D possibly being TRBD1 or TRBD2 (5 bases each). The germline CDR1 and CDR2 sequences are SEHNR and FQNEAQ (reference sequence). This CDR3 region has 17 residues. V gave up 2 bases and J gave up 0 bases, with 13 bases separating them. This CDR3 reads CASSLFPTGPNTGELFF. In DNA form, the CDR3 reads TGTGCCAGCAGCTTATTTCCGACGGGACCGAACACCGGGGAGCTGTTTTTT. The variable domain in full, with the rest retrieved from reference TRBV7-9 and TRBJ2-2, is DTGVSQNPRHKITKRGQNVTFRCDPISEHNRLYWYRQTLGQGPEFLTYFQNEAQLEKSRLLSDRFSAERPKGSFSTLEIQRTEQGDSAMYLCASSLFPTGPNTGELFFGEGSRLTVL.

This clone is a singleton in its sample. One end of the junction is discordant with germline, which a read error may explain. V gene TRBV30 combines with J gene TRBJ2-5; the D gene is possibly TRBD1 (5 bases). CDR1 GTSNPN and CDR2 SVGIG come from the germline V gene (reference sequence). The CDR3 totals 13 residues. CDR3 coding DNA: TGTGCCTGGAGTACAGGCTTCTCAGAGACCCGGTACTTC. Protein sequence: CAWSTGFSETRYF.

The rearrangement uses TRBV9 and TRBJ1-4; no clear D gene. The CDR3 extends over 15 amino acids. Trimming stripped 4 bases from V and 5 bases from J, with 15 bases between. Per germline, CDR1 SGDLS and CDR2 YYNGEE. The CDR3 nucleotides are TGTGCCAGCAGCCGCGACGGAACGGGGAATGAAAAACTGTTTTTT. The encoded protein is CASSRDGTGNEKLFF.